A selection of T cell receptor beta chains follows, all from one sample in a study of cytomegalovirus exposure and HLA in healthy donors. Assay used: immunoSEQ multiplex PCR; TCRdb lists only in-frame clones, some missing. This repertoire shows about 270,000 clones, under 80% found once; its top ten account for over 2%. The sample consisted of PBMCs. The receptors were gathered from a female donor in good health and CMV-seronegative. The conserved cysteine and the conserved F or W are not part of the CDR3 here. D genes are given only for firm matches.

TRBJ2-5 . TRBV5-1 ASSLVSGFSETQY
TRBJ2-2 TRBD2 TRBV5-1 ASSQRLAGEGTGELF
TRBJ1-5 . TRBV6-6 ASSRDSRSNQPQH
TRBJ2-5 TRBD2 TRBV18 ASSPRTTSGRETQY
TRBJ2-1 TRBD2 TRBV5-6 ASSSSTSRSYNEQF
TRBJ2-7 . TRBV7-2 ASSPGGNREQY
TRBJ2-6 TRBD1 TRBV19 ASRLLPGQGLSGANVLT
TRBJ2-1 TRBD2 TRBV27 ASSRISGRAYNEQF
TRBJ2-3 . TRBV28 ASGQGPDTQY
TRBJ2-4 . TRBV6-1 ASSEAGHRGAKNIQY
TRBJ2-5 TRBD1 TRBV19 ASSISGTGKETQY
TRBJ1-2 TRBD1 TRBV2 ASSRTGGTYGYT
TRBJ2-1 TRBD2 TRBV6-1 ASSEVLAGEDNEQF
TRBJ2-2 TRBD1 TRBV11-3 ASSTRTGKGTGELF
TRBJ1-2 TRBD1 TRBV4-1 ASRGDRGRGYGYT
TRBJ2-7 . TRBV12-1 ASSSAPTGLSRGEQY
TRBJ1-1 . TRBV5-1 ASTRSVSTEAF
TRBJ2-7 TRBD2 TRBV4-2 ASSQDRLAGGGEQY
TRBJ2-7 . TRBV14 ASSRRPAGSGPSSYEQY
TRBJ1-6 . TRBV7-8 ASSFHGLGNNSPLH
TRBJ1-4 . TRBV18 ASSPSNEKLF
TRBJ2-1 TRBD2 TRBV9 ASSVFSSGGSYNEQF
TRBJ2-7 TRBD1 TRBV11-3 ASRKGGDSSYEQY
TRBJ1-3 TRBD1 TRBV11-2 ASSEIQGDAGNTIY
. TRBD2 TRBV27 ASRPRLAGGSGEQY
TRBJ1-2 TRBD1 TRBV16 ASSQLDTGGPQLGYT